The 25 T cell receptor beta chains below all came from one sample that was sequenced in a study of blood T cell repertoires in COVID-19. TCRdb keeps only in-frame clones here, not all; method: immunoSEQ multiplex PCR. The table includes roughly 36,000 clones, 90% to 95% detected once. The material sequenced was peripheral blood. The origin of the receptors is a man between 60 and 75 years old with active or convalescent COVID-19.

The chain couples TRBV9 to TRBJ1-2; D is perhaps TRBD1 (6 bases). V shed 2 bases and J shed 6 bases, with 17 bases lying between them. The CDR3 has 15 amino acids. Germline CDR1 SGDLS, CDR2 YYNGEE. CDR3 region: CASSVAQGRKNGYTF. The CDR3 bases are TGTGCCAGCAGCGTCGCACAGGGAAGGAAGAATGGCTACACCTTC.

This sequence joins TRBV7-2 and TRBJ1-6, with D hard to call. CDR1 is SGHTA, CDR2 FQGNSA, per germline. This CDR3 is 16 amino acids long. V lost 2 bases and J lost 5, with 13 bases in between. In DNA, the CDR3 is TGTGCCAGCAGCTTACTACCACGAGGGAATAATTCACCCCTCCACTTT. This codes for CASSLLPRGNNSPLHF. Complete variable domain (other parts from reference TRBV7-2 and TRBJ1-6): GAGVSQSPSNKVTEKGKDVELRCDPISGHTALYWYRQSLGQGLEFLIYFQGNSAPDKSGLPSDRFSAERTGGSVSTLTIQRTQQEDSAVYLCASSLLPRGNNSPLHFGNGTRLTVT.

The chain links TRBV27 to TRBJ2-1; D is perhaps TRBD2 (6 bases). Germline CDR1 MNHEY, CDR2 SMNVEV (reference sequence). This CDR3 is built from 17 residues. V lost 6 bases and J 6 bases, leaving 24 bases between the germline ends. The CDR3 region is CASSPRPPGEVGNEQFF. Here the CDR3 DNA reads TGTGCCAGCAGCCCTCGTCCCCCGGGGGAGGTCGGCAATGAGCAGTTCTTC.

The chain has TRBV18 and TRBJ1-2; TRBD1 is a possible D gene (5 bases). The CDR3 contains 16 residues. The germline CDR1 and CDR2 sequences are KGHSH and LQKENI. V dropped 0 bases and J dropped 4 bases, with 15 bases sitting between them. The CDR3 DNA reads as TGTGCCAGCTCACCACCGATCGGGGGTTTGTTCTATGGCTACACCTTC. Translating gives CASSPPIGGLFYGYTF.

This clone was seen just once. The chain carries TRBV5-4 and TRBJ1-1; D unresolved. From germline, CDR1 is SGHNT and CDR2 YYREEE (reference sequence). The CDR3 consists of 14 residues. The V gene lost 4 bases and the J gene lost 3 bases, with 13 bases spanning the gap. The CDR3 sequence: CASSQRQAYTEAFF. CDR3 nucleotides: TGTGCCAGCAGCCAAAGGCAGGCATACACTGAAGCTTTCTTT.

This clone was detected a few times. This chain uses TRBV5-1 with TRBJ2-7; a weak D match, TRBD2 (6 bases). Looked up from germline, CDR1 is SGHRS and CDR2 is YFSETQ. Trimming took 1 base from V and 5 from J, leaving 7 bases between them. The CDR3 extends over 12 amino acids. The chain's CDR3 is CASSLLANEQYF. The CDR3 DNA reads TGCGCCAGCAGCTTGCTAGCGAACGAGCAGTACTTC.

V gene TRBV18 combines with J gene TRBJ1-2, with a tentative D call TRBD1 (5 bases). Trimming removed 4 bases from V and 6 bases from J, with 6 bases in between. The CDR3 spans 11 residues. Germline CDR1 reads KGHSH; CDR2 reads LQKENI. Here the CDR3 DNA reads TGTGCCAGCTCACGGGGGGATGGCTACACCTTC. Its translation: CASSRGDGYTF. Variable domain in full (rest from reference TRBV18 and TRBJ1-2): NAGVMQNPRHLVRRRGQEARLRCSPMKGHSHVYWYRQLPEEGLKFMVYLQKENIIDESGMPKERFSAEFPKEGPSILRIQQVVRGDSAAYFCASSRGDGYTFGSGTRLTVV.

This chain connects TRBV7-2 to TRBJ2-5; 8 bases are a match to TRBD2. The ends lost 8 bases at V and 2 bases at J; junction bases unmatched: 7. The CDR3 has 14 residues. Germline values: CDR1 SGHTA, CDR2 FQGNSA. The CDR3 DNA is TGTGCCAGCTGCCGGGAGGGGACGCAAGAGACCCAGTACTTC. It is translated as CASCREGTQETQYF.

The DNA of the CDR3 is TGTGCCAGCAGCCCGGGACTAGACTACGAGCAGTACTTC. It specifies CASSPGLDYEQYF. This chain links TRBV11-1 with TRBJ2-7, with TRBD2 matching over 8 bases. The CDR3 loop spans 13 amino acids. Trimming removed 5 bases from V and 3 bases from J; junction bases left unmatched: 3. Per germline, CDR1 SGHAT and CDR2 FQDESV (reference sequence).

The chain has TRBV28 and TRBJ2-2, with D perhaps matching TRBD1 (6 bases). CDR3 length: 18 residues. Per the germline V gene, CDR1 is MDHEN and CDR2 is SYDVKM. The V gene lost 5 bases and the J gene lost 9 bases, with 28 bases spanning the gap. CDR3 protein: CASSHPNRVGVSSRELFF. The CDR3 DNA is TGTGCCAGCAGTCACCCTAACAGGGTCGGGGTATCGTCGCGGGAGCTGTTTTTT.

The rearrangement links TRBV28 to TRBJ2-1; 11 positions agree with TRBD2. From germline, CDR1 is MDHEN and CDR2 SYDVKM. The junction had 10 bases not matched to a gene; V was cut back by 8 bases and J by 10 bases. The CDR3 is 14 amino acids. The CDR3 loop reads CASARVTSGSEQFF. The CDR3 DNA reads as TGTGCCAGCGCCCGAGTTACTAGCGGGAGCGAGCAGTTCTTC.

The chain uses TRBV5-1 and TRBJ2-7; D may be TRBD1 (6 bases). CDR1 is SGHRS, CDR2 YFSETQ, per germline. This CDR3 spans 16 amino acids. Trimming cost V 3 bases and J 2 bases, with 18 bases left between them. CDR3 sequence (DNA): TGCGCCAGCAGCTCGGGACAAATTCTTACACCCTACGAGCAGTACTTC. Translated, it gives CASSSGQILTPYEQYF.

The genes are TRBV6-5 and TRBJ2-5, with TRBD1 identical over 8 bases. V shed 0 bases, J shed 5 bases, and the junction held 8 bases outside the gene matches. The CDR3 covers 16 residues. Germline V lookup: CDR1 MNHEY, CDR2 SVGAGI. The chain's CDR3 is CASSYSEVTGGETQYF. In DNA form, the CDR3 reads TGTGCCAGCAGTTACTCGGAAGTAACAGGGGGGGAGACCCAGTACTTC.

The chain combines TRBV3-1 (or the pseudogene TRBV3-2) with TRBJ2-1; 9 bases align to TRBD1. J was trimmed by 7 bases and V by 3 bases; bases with no gene match: 10. Germline V CDR1 and CDR2: LGHDT, YNNKEL (reference sequence). The CDR3 spans 16 residues. CDR3 protein: CASSHQAGTGWNEQFF. The CDR3 coding sequence is TGTGCCAGCAGCCACCAGGCCGGGACAGGGTGGAATGAGCAGTTCTTC.

This clone was seen more than once but under ten times. This sequence joins TRBV2 and TRBJ2-7; 9 bases match TRBD1. The trim removed 0 bases at V and 8 bases at J, leaving 8 bases unmatched. Looked up from germline, CDR1 is SNHLY and CDR2 is FYNNEI. This CDR3 contains 15 residues. The CDR3 is CASSEAGQGPGKQYF. Written as DNA, the CDR3 is TGTGCCAGCAGTGAAGCGGGACAGGGACCTGGGAAGCAGTACTTC.

This clone was recorded a few times. The gene calls are TRBV9 and TRBJ2-2; TRBD1 matches 8 bases. The V gene end was trimmed by 4 bases and the J gene end by 2 bases; junction bases not matched to a gene: 7. Germline loops: CDR1 SGDLS, CDR2 YYNGEE. The CDR3 sequence is 16 residues long. The CDR3 region is CASSPRQGRNTGELFF. The CDR3 nucleotides read TGTGCCAGCAGCCCCCGACAGGGGCGAAACACCGGGGAGCTGTTTTTT.

This clone was counted a few times. The chain combines TRBV3-1 (or the pseudogene TRBV3-2) with TRBJ1-5; maybe TRBD1 (6 bases). The CDR3 has 14 amino acids. Trimming left V 6 bases short and J 7 bases short, with 16 bases between. Germline V gives CDR1 LGHDT, CDR2 YNNKEL (reference sequence). The CDR3 loop reads CASSHLGQTQPQHF. As DNA, the CDR3 is TGTGCCAGCAGTCACCTTGGACAGACCCAGCCCCAGCATTTT.

CDR3 in amino acids: CASSVGRGSGNTIYF. The DNA of the CDR3 is TGTGCCAGCAGCGTAGGTAGGGGCTCTGGAAACACCATATATTTT. This chain joins TRBV9 and TRBJ1-3; a possible D gene is TRBD1 (5 bases). The germline gives CDR1 SGDLS, CDR2 YYNGEE. With 0 bases removed from V and 0 bases from J, the gap between germline ends came to 7 bases. The CDR3 runs to 15 residues.

The chain recombines TRBV18 with TRBJ2-2; 11 bases match TRBD2. CDR1 KGHSH and CDR2 LQKENI come from the germline V gene. Trimming at V came to 5 bases and at J to 4 bases, leaving 6 bases not matched to a gene. The CDR3 extends over 16 amino acids. The CDR3 region is CASSSTSGGTTGELFF. DNA for the CDR3: TGTGCCAGCTCATCCACTAGCGGGGGAACCACCGGGGAGCTGTTTTTT.

The V call is TRBV2, the J call TRBJ1-2; D is uncertain. CDR3 length: 13 residues. V lost 7 bases and J 4 bases, leaving 13 bases between the germline ends. CDR1 and CDR2 (germline): SNHLY, FYNNEI. CDR3 DNA: TGTGCCAGCACCCAGGCCCCTCTCTATGGCTACACCTTC. This translates into CASTQAPLYGYTF.

The chain couples TRBV10-3 to TRBJ1-6; D is ambiguous. The V gene lost 3 bases and the J gene lost 7 bases, with 13 bases spanning the gap. The CDR3 length is 15 residues. Germline V lookup: CDR1 ENHRY, CDR2 SYGVKD. CDR3 protein: CAISEFLAQNSPLHF. As DNA, the CDR3 is TGTGCCATCAGTGAATTTCTCGCACAGAATTCACCCCTCCACTTT.

The chain joins TRBV18 to TRBJ1-1; D is perhaps TRBD1 (5 bases). Germline V CDR1 and CDR2: KGHSH, LQKENI. The CDR3 is 15 residues long. The ends were cut back, 6 bases at V and 6 bases at J, with 20 bases in the middle. The CDR3 is CASSLLGQEQSEAFF. The CDR3 DNA follows: TGTGCCAGCTCCCTATTAGGACAAGAACAATCTGAAGCTTTCTTT.

This chain's CDR3 is CASSPAGPTDNEQFF. CDR3 nucleotides: TGTGCCAGCAGCCCAGCGGGCCCCACTGACAATGAGCAGTTCTTC. The J gene is TRBJ2-1, the V gene TRBV28; D possibly corresponds to TRBD2 (6 bases). The CDR3 extends over 15 amino acids. V was pared by 6 bases and J by 5 bases, with 17 bases between. Germline V gives CDR1 MDHEN, CDR2 SYDVKM.

The chain combines TRBV18 with TRBJ2-7; tentatively, D is TRBD1 (6 bases). The CDR3 has 16 residues. Germline CDR1 and CDR2: KGHSH and LQKENI. Trimming left V 4 bases short and J 3 bases short, with 19 bases between. DNA for the CDR3: TGTGCCAGCTCACGTGACCCAGGGGTGTCTGGCTACGAGCAGTACTTC. Its translation is CASSRDPGVSGYEQYF.

The genes are TRBV19 and TRBJ2-3, with 10 positions matching TRBD2. This CDR3 region has 16 residues. V lost 2 bases to trimming and J lost 2 bases; unmatched junction nucleotides: 4. The germline V gene encodes CDR1 LNHDA and CDR2 SQIVND (reference sequence). This CDR3 reads CASSIWTSGDTDTQYF. CDR3 sequence (DNA): TGTGCCAGTAGTATATGGACTAGCGGTGACACAGATACGCAGTATTTT.